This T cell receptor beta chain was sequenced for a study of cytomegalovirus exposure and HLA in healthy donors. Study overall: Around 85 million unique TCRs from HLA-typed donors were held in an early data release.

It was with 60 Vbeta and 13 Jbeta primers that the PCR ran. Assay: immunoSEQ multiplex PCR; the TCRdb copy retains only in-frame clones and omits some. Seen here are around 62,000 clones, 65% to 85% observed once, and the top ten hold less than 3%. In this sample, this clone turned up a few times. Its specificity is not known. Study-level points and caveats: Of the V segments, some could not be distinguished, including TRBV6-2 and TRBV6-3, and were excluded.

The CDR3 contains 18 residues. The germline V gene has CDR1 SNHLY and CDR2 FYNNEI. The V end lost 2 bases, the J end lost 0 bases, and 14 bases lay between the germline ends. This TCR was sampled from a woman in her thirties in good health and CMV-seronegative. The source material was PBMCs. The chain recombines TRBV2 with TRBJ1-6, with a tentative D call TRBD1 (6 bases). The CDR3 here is CASSELGARSSYNSPLHF. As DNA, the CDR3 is TGTGCCAGCAGTGAATTGGGGGCGAGGAGCTCCTATAATTCACCCCTCCACTTT.